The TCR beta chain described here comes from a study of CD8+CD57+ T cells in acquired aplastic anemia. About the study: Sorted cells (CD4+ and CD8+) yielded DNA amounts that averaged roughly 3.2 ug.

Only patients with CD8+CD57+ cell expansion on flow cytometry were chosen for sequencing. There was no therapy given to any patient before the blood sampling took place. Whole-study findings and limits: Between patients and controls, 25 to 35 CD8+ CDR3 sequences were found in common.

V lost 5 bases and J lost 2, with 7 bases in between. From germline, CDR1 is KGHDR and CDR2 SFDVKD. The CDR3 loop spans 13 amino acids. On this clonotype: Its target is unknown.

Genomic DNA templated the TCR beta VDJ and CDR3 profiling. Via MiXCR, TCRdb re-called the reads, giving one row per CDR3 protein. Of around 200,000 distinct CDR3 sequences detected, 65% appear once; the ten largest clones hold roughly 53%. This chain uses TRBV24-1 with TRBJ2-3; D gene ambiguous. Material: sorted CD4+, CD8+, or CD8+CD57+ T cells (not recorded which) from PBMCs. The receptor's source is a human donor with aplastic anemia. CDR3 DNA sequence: TGTGCCACCAGTGCCCTGAACACAGATACGCAGTATTTT. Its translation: CATSALNTDTQYF.